The present entry profiles one TCR beta chain with its context. Sorted-subset replicate PCR reactions contained 150 to 200 ng DNA, corresponding to roughly 29,000 T cell genomes. Profiling relied on immunoSEQ multiplex PCR, and the TCRdb table lists in-frame clones only, not all of them. The sample includes more than 2,000,000 clones, approximately 95% of them seen just once. The data originate from a study of shared clonotypes between healthy human individuals. The source material was naive CD4+ T cells from PBMCs. As for subset: CD45RA+ positively selected. This receptor was obtained from a man aged 18 to 30 in good health. Some clones in this sample may be carry-over from other donors' samples.

The CDR3 region is CAISRGRDRANYYEQYF. In nucleotides, the CDR3 is TGTGCCATCAGTAGGGGGAGGGACAGGGCAAACTACTACGAGCAGTACTTC. The chain joins TRBV10-3 to TRBJ2-7; 9 bases align to TRBD1. CDR1 is ENHRY and CDR2 is SYGVKD in the germline V gene. The V segment lost 5 bases and the J segment 3 bases; nucleotides outside the gene matches: 14. This CDR3 is 17 amino acids long.